These 16 T cell receptor beta chains were sequenced from one sample in a study of tumor-infiltrating lymphocytes in primary liver carcinoma. Starting material for RNA and DNA co-extraction consisted of about 20-32 mg of unsorted bulk tissue. From roughly 0.45 ug total RNA, TCR beta cDNA was generated with a primer in the constant region. Three nested multiplex PCR rounds, a slightly modified ARM-PCR, produced the libraries for TCR beta. Investigators reported that the first two PCR rounds, at 10 cycles each, used TRBV1-TRBV30 forward primers with a C-beta reverse primer. Each CDR3 protein gets one entry after TCRdb re-called the multiplex PCR reads with MiXCR. The table records tens of thousands of distinct CDR3 sequences, around 70% of them present only once. The sample consisted of liver tumor tissue from sampling region 2. Subset noted: tumor region T2, inferior pole. The receptors originated from a man between 40 and 49 years old with primary liver carcinoma and hepatitis B virus infection.

Many counts were recorded for this clonotype. The V call is TRBV29-1, the J call TRBJ2-4, with 11 bases aligning to TRBD2. The V and J ends lost 7 bases and 0 bases, in that order; junction bases with no gene match: 8. CDR3 size: 16 residues. Per the germline V gene, CDR1 is SQVTM and CDR2 is ANQGSEA. The CDR3 region is CSAGTSGTLAKNIQYF. In DNA, the CDR3 is TGCAGCGCCGGGACTAGCGGAACCCTAGCCAAAAACATTCAGTACTTC.

The J gene is TRBJ2-5, the V gene TRBV10-2; no definite D call. The V gene's germline CDR1 is WSHSY and CDR2 SAAADI. CDR3 length equals 15 residues. V was cut by 10 bases and J by 3 bases, with 21 bases left in between. This CDR3 reads CANTLRSAIEETQYF. The CDR3 DNA sequence: TGCGCCAACACACTCAGGTCTGCGATAGAAGAGACCCAGTACTTC.

Comments on this clonotype: A much larger clone is a single base away; this may be a read error. The chain is built from TRBV30 and TRBJ1-2; D unclear. With 1 base removed from V and 4 bases from J, the gap between germline ends came to 7 bases. The CDR3 contains 12 residues. CDR1 and CDR2 (germline): GTSNPN, SVGIG (reference sequence). CDR3 nucleotide sequence: TGTGCCTGGAGTGATCAGATCTATGGCTACACCTTC. Translated: CAWSDQIYGYTF.

Comments on this clonotype: Here the CDR3 omits its conserved ending phenylalanine or tryptophan, so a read error is the likely source. The chain is built from TRBV12-3 or TRBV12-4 and TRBJ2-5, with TRBD1 matching 8 bases. The CDR3 totals 16 residues. In nucleotides, the CDR3 is TGTGCCAGCAGCCATGAGGTTCCAGGGGGCGGAGAGACACAGTACCTC. Its translation is CASSHEVPGGGETQYL.

This clonotype is medium-sized. The V gene is TRBV12-3 or TRBV12-4, the J gene TRBJ2-5, with TRBD1 identical over 10 bases. This CDR3 contains 15 residues. V lost 4 bases, J lost 0 bases, and 2 bases stayed unmatched. This CDR3 reads CASSSGTGDQETQYF. The CDR3 region has the DNA TGTGCCAGCAGTTCCGGGACAGGGGACCAAGAGACCCAGTACTTC.

The V gene is TRBV7-2, the J gene TRBJ1-4; 7 bases agree with TRBD1. J gave up 8 bases and V 6 bases, and 12 bases lay outside the gene matches. This CDR3 is built from 15 residues. In germline, CDR1 is SGHTA, CDR2 FQGNSA. The CDR3 region is CASSYYRGTGEKLFF. CDR3 DNA: TGTGCCAGCAGTTATTACAGGGGAACGGGGGAAAAACTGTTTTTT.

This clonotype is deemed medium-sized. The chain carries TRBV12-3 or TRBV12-4 and TRBJ2-1, with TRBD2 matching over 8 bases. CDR3 length: 10 residues. The ends lost 8 bases at V and 13 bases at J; junction bases unmatched: 4. The CDR3 nucleotides are TGTGCCAGCTTTAGCGGGAAACAGTTCTTC. Translating gives CASFSGKQFF.

Of note for this clonotype: Mismatch with germline at one junction end may stem from a read error. The J gene is TRBJ2-6, the V gene TRBV11-2; 7 positions agree with TRBD1. In germline, CDR1 is SGHAT, CDR2 FQNNGV. The CDR3 has 16 amino acids. CDR3 bases: TGTGCCAGCAACTTGACAGGGAAAACTGGGGTCAACGTCCTGACTTTC. Protein sequence: CASNLTGKTGVNVLTF.

In regard to this clonotype: As the CDR3 is not closed by the conserved phenylalanine or tryptophan, this likely results from a read error. This rearrangement joins TRBV11-1 to TRBJ2-7; tentatively, D is TRBD1 or TRBD2 (5 bases each). V lost 6 bases and J lost 5, with 14 bases in between. Germline-derived CDR1 and CDR2 are SGHAT and FQDESV (reference sequence). This CDR3 region has 13 residues. CDR3 nucleotides: TGTGCCAGCAGGGGGGAGCGATCCCACGAGCAGTACTTA. Translating it yields CASRGERSHEQYL.

In its sample, this clonotype is medium-sized (0.01 to 0.1%). V is TRBV4-2 and J is TRBJ2-1; tentative D call: TRBD2 (6 bases). The CDR3 totals 16 residues. Germline CDR1 reads LGHNA; CDR2 reads YNFKEQ. Trimming stripped 0 bases from V and 2 bases from J, with 11 bases between. The CDR3 loop reads CASSQDGGRTYNEQFF. In DNA, the CDR3 is TGTGCCAGCAGCCAAGATGGGGGGAGGACCTACAATGAGCAGTTCTTC.

The V call is TRBV11-2, the J call TRBJ1-1, with D uncertain. The CDR3 spans 13 residues. The V and J ends lost 2 bases and 11 bases respectively, with 15 bases between them. CDR1 and CDR2 from the germline V gene are SGHAT and FQNNGV. CDR3 DNA: TGTGCCAGCAGCTTAAGCCTGAACATTGAGGCTTTCTTT. Its protein is CASSLSLNIEAFF.

About this clonotype itself: Because the CDR3 is missing its conserved closing phenylalanine or tryptophan, this is likely a read error. This chain links TRBV5-4 with TRBJ2-5, with TRBD2 matching over 12 bases. The CDR3 sequence is 16 residues long. The V gene's germline CDR1 is SGHNT and CDR2 YYREEE (reference sequence). The CDR3 sequence is CATSLVASGGGETQYL. DNA for the CDR3: TGTGCCACCAGCTTGGTGGCTAGCGGGGGGGGGGAGACCCAGTACCTC.

Turning to this clonotype: A junction boundary mismatches the germline segment, possibly from a read error. This chain uses TRBV11-3 with TRBJ2-7, with 7 bases identical to TRBD2. This CDR3 region has 14 residues. Germline V CDR1 and CDR2: SGHNT, YENEEA. CDR3 coding DNA: TGTACCAGCAGCCCTGAAGAAGGGGACTACGAGCAATACTTC. Translated: CTSSPEEGDYEQYF. Drawing the rest from reference TRBV11-3 and TRBJ2-7, the complete variable domain is EAGVVQSPRYKIIEKKQPVAFWCNPISGHNTLYWYLQNLGQGPELLIRYENEEAVDDSQLPKDRFSAERLKGVDSTLKIQPAELGDSAVYLCTSSPEEGDYEQYFGPGTRLTVT.

As regards this clonotype: This may be a read error: a much more frequent sequence differs by one nucleotide. DNA for the CDR3: TGTGTCACCTTAGCGGGAGGGGCCCAAAACATTCAGTACTTC. It is translated as CVTLAGGAQNIQYF. This chain joins TRBV28 and TRBJ2-4; 11 bases are a match to TRBD2. This CDR3 has 14 residues. Per the germline V gene, CDR1 is MDHEN and CDR2 is SYDVKM.

The table lists this clonotype with a count of one. The V call is TRBV11-2, the J call TRBJ2-1; 7 positions match TRBD1. Germline V gene data show CDR1 as SGHAT and CDR2 as FQNNGV. The CDR3 has 16 residues. V was clipped by 0 bases and J by 8 bases; unmatched bases: 10. CDR3 coding DNA: TGTGCCAGCAGCTTAGAAGGGGGCCCCTTTGACTATGAGCAGTTCTTC. Its translation: CASSLEGGPFDYEQFF.

The V gene is TRBV7-9, the J gene TRBJ2-5, with 10 bases aligning to TRBD1. Looked up from germline, CDR1 is SEHNR and CDR2 is FQNEAQ (reference sequence). Unmatched junction bases numbered 6, after V lost 3 bases and J lost 5 bases. CDR3 length: 15 residues. The CDR3 here is CASSFRTGGEETQYF. As DNA, the CDR3 is TGTGCCAGCAGCTTCAGGACAGGGGGAGAGGAGACCCAGTACTTC.